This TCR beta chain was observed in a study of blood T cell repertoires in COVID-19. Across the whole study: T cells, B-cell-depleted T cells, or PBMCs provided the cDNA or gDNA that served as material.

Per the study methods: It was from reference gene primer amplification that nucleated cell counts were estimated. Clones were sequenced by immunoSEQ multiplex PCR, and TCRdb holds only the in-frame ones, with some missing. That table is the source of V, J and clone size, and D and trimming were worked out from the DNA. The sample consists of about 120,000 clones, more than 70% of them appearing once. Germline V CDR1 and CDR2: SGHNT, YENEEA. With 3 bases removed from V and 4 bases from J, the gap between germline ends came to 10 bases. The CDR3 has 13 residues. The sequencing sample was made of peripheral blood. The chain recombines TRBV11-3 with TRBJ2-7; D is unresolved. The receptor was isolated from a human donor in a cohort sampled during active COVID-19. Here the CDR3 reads CASSLGRRYEQYF. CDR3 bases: TGTGCCAGCAGCTTGGGCAGAAGATACGAGCAGTACTTC.